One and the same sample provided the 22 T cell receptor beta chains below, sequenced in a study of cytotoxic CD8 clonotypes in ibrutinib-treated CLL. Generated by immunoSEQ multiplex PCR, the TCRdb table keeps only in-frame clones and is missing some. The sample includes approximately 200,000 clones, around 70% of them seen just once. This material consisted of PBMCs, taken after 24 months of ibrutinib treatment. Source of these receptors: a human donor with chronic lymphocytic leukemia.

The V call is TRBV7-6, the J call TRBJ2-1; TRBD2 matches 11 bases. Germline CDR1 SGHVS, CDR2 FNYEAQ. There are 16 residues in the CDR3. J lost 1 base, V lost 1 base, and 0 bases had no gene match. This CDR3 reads CASSLVAGGSYNEQFF. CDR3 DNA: TGTGCCAGCAGCTTAGTAGCGGGAGGGTCCTACAATGAGCAGTTCTTC. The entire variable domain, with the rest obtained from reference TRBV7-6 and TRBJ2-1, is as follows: GAGVSQSPRYKVTKRGQDVALRCDPISGHVSLYWYRQALGQGPEFLTYFNYEAQQDKSGLPNDRFSAERPEGSISTLTIQRTEQRDSAMYRCASSLVAGGSYNEQFFGPGTRLTVL.

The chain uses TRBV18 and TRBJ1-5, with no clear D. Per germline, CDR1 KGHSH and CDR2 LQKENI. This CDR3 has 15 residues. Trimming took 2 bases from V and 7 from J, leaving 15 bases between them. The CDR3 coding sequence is TGTGCCAGCTCACCAGAGACATTGGGGATGCAGCCCCAGCATTTT. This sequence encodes CASSPETLGMQPQHF.

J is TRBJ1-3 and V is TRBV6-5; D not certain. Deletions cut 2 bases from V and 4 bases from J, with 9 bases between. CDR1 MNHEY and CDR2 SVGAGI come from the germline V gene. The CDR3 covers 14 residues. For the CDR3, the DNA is TGTGCCAGCAGTTACAGGGCTGGCGGAAACACCATATATTTT. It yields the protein CASSYRAGGNTIYF.

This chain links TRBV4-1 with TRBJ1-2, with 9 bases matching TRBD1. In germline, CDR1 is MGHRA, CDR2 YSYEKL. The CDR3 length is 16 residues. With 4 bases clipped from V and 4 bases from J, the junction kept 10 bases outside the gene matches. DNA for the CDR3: TGCGCCAGCAGCCCGAACCAACAGGGGGCAAGCTATGGCTACACCTTC. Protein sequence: CASSPNQQGASYGYTF.

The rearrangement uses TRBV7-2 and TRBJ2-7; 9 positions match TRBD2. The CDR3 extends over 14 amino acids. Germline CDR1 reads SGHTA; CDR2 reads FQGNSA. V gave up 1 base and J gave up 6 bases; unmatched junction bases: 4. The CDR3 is CASSLGTTSGEQYF. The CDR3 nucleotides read TGTGCCAGCAGCTTAGGGACGACTAGCGGCGAGCAGTACTTC.

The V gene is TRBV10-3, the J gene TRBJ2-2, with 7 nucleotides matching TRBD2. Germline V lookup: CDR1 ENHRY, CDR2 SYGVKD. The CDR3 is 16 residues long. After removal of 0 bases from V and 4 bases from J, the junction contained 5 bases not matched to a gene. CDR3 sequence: CAISESGGSVTGELFF. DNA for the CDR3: TGTGCCATCAGTGAGTCTGGCGGGAGTGTCACCGGGGAGCTGTTTTTT.

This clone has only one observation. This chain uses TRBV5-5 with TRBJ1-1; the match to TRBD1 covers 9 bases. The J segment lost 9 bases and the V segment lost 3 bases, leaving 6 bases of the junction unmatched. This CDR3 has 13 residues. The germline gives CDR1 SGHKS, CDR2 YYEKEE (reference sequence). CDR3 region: CASSYRDRDKAFF. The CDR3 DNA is TGTGCCAGCAGCTACCGGGACAGGGATAAAGCTTTCTTT. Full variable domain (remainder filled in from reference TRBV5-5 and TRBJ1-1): DAGVTQSPTHLIKTRGQQVTLRCSPISGHKSVSWYQQVLGQGPQFIFQYYEKEERGRGNFPDRFSARQFPNYSSELNVNALLLGDSALYLCASSYRDRDKAFFGQGTRLTVV.

CDR3 nucleotide sequence: TGCGCCAGCAGCTTGGGGTCGGGAAATCCCGGGGAGCTGTTTTTT. Its translation: CASSLGSGNPGELFF. This chain connects TRBV5-1 to TRBJ2-2; TRBD2 might be the D (5 bases). The CDR3 consists of 15 residues. Germline V gene sequence: CDR1 SGHRS, CDR2 YFSETQ. V shed 0 bases and J shed 6 bases, with 12 bases lying between them.

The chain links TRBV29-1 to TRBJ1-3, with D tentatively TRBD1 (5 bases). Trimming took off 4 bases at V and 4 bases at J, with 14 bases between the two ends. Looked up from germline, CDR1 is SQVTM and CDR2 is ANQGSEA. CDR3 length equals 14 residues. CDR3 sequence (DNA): TGCAGCGTTGGCATCTGGGGGGACGGAAACACCATATATTTT. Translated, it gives CSVGIWGDGNTIYF.

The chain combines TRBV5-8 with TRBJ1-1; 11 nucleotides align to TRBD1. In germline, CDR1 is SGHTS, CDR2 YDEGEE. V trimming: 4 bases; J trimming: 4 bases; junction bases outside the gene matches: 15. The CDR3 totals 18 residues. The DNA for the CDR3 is TGTGCCAGCAGCCGAGGTTTTCGGACAGGGGGCGCGGGCACTGAAGCTTTCTTT. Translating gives CASSRGFRTGGAGTEAFF.

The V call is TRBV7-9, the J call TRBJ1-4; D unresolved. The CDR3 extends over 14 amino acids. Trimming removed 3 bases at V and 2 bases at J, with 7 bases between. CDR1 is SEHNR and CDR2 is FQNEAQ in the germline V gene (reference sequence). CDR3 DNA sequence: TGTGCCAGCAGCTTTGGCGGCACTAATGAAAAACTGTTTTTT. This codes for CASSFGGTNEKLFF.

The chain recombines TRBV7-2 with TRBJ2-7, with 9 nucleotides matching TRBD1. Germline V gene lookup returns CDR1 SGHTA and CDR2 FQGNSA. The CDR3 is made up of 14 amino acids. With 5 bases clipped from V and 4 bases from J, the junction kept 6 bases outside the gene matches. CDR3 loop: CASSPQGALYEQYF. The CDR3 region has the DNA TGTGCCAGCAGCCCACAGGGGGCTTTATACGAGCAGTACTTC.

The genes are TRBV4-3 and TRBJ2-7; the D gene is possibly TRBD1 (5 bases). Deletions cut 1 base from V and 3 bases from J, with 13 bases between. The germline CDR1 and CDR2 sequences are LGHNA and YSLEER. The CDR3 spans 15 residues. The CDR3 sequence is CASSQGQGPLYEQYF. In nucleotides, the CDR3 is TGCGCCAGCAGCCAAGGTCAGGGCCCACTCTACGAGCAGTACTTC.

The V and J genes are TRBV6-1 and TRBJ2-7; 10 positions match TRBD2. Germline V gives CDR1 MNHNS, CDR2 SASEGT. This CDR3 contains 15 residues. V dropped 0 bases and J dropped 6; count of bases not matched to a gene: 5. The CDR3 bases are TGTGCCAGCAGTGAAGCTCCTAGCGGGAGTTTCGAGCAGTACTTC. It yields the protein CASSEAPSGSFEQYF.

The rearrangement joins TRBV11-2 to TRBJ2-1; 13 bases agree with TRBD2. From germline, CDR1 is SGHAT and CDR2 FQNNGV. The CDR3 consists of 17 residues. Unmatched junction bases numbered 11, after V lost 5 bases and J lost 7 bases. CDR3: CASSDPTSGREVNEQFF. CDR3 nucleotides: TGTGCCAGCAGCGATCCCACTAGCGGGAGGGAGGTAAATGAGCAGTTCTTC.

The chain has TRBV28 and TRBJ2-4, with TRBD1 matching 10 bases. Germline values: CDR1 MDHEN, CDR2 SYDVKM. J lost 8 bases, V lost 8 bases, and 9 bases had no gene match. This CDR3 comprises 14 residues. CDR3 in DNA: TGTGCCAGCCAAGGGGACAGGGGTTGGGACATTCAGTACTTC. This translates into CASQGDRGWDIQYF.

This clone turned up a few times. The CDR3 region is CASSLDGNEQYF. CDR3 sequence (DNA): TGTGCCAGCTCCCTAGACGGGAACGAGCAGTACTTC. The chain links TRBV18 to TRBJ2-7, with D perhaps matching TRBD2 (5 bases). Germline V lookup: CDR1 KGHSH, CDR2 LQKENI. This CDR3 region has 12 residues. V was shortened by 6 bases and J by 5 bases, with 11 bases between the two germline ends.

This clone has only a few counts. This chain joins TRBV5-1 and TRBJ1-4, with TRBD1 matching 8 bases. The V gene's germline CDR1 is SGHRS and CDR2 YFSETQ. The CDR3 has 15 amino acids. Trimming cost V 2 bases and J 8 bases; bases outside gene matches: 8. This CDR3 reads CASSFYRGKEEKLFF. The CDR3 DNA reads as TGCGCCAGCAGCTTTTACAGGGGGAAGGAAGAAAAACTGTTTTTT.

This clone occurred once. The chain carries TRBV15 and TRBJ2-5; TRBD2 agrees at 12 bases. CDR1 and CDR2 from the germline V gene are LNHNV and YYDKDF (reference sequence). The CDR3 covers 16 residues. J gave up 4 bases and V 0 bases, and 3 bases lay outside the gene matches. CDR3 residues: CATSRDQLAGGETQYF. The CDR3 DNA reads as TGTGCCACCAGCAGAGATCAACTAGCGGGAGGAGAGACCCAGTACTTC.

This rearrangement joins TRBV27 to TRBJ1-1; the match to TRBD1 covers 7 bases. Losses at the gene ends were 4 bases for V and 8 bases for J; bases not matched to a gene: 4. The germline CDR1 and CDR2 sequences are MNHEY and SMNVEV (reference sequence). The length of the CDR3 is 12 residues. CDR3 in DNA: TGTGCCAGCAGTTCGACAGGGAAAGAAGCTTTCTTT. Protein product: CASSSTGKEAFF.

CDR3 coding DNA: TGTGCCAGCTCACCGAGGGAGGTTGGGCACACTGAAGCTTTCTTT. Protein: CASSPREVGHTEAFF. This chain connects TRBV18 to TRBJ1-1; D is unclear. Germline CDR1 reads KGHSH; CDR2 reads LQKENI. Deletions cut 3 bases from V and 3 bases from J, with 14 bases between. The CDR3 extends over 15 amino acids.

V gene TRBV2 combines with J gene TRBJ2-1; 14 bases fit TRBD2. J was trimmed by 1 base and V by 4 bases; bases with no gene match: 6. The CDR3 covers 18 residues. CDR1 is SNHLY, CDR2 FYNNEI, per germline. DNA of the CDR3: TGTGCCAGCAGTGTGACTAGCGGGAGGGCCACGTCCTACAATGAGCAGTTCTTC. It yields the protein CASSVTSGRATSYNEQFF.